The T cell receptor beta chain under discussion was sequenced for a study of blood T cell repertoires in COVID-19. About the research overall: Both acute and convalescent COVID-19 samples were obtained from the United States, Italy and Spain. Sources were T cells, B-cell-depleted T cells, or PBMCs; the material itself was cDNA or gDNA.

Study processing details: Reference gene primer amplification in the assay estimated nucleated cell counts. Assay: immunoSEQ multiplex PCR; the TCRdb copy retains only in-frame clones and omits some. Clonal size and the V and J genes are those of that table, whereas D and trimming came from the DNA. The profile covers approximately 96,000 clones, with more than 85% appearing a single time and 1.5% to 2% taken by the ten largest. CDR3 length: 14 amino acids. The material sequenced was peripheral blood. The chain has TRBV21-1 and TRBJ2-2; the D call of TRBD2 is as the table states it, not checked on the DNA. TRBV21-1 is a pseudogene locus. The clonotype originates from a man in his sixties with acute or convalescent COVID-19. This chain's CDR3 is CASSISGNTGELFF. CDR3 nucleotides: TGTGCCAGCAGCATCAGCGGGAACACCGGGGAGCTGTTTTTT.